This T cell receptor (beta chain) originates from a study of T cell responses to AZD1222 COVID-19 vaccine (dated by TCRdb to about 2021). Background on the whole study: AZD1222 recipients with second doses at about 4 weeks or about 12 weeks were pooled, because spike-specific TCR depth and breadth did not differ between schedules. TCR sequencing was performed for about 250 trial participants, of whom about 200 were given two doses of AZD1222 and approximately 25 were given two doses of MenACWY control vaccine. Trial participants were enrolled by age into 18-55, 56-69 and 70-plus year subgroups, with around 150, 28 and 57 TCR-sequenced participants respectively. Beyond this particular receptor, the publication reports: Nearly half of unique spike-specific TCRs reportedly recognized epitopes outside regions mutated in the B.1.351 and B.1.1.7 variants. Conclusions about previously exposed vaccinees are limited, since just 5 to 7 AZD1222 recipients were seropositive for SARS-CoV-2 at baseline. The vaccine-associated CD4 TCRs covered the entire spike protein, and the dominant responses fell in regions 160-218 and 743-854. Because no day 14 peak-response samples were available, repertoires were characterized only after the peak T cell response. Participants were mostly white British, with more females than males. The authors suggested clonal diversity may have been underestimated. After two AZD1222 doses, spike-specific TCR breadth and depth were significantly higher than at day 0 and than in MenACWY recipients. The 56-69-year group was small, and its depth increase did not reach significance, likely because of low power.

Explained via the paper, the time point label denotes: baseline before first vaccination. Vaccinee samples were obtained from the UK trials COV001 and COV002, which included a single-blind randomized controlled phase 2/3 trial of AZD1222 (ChAdOx1 nCoV-19) in healthy adults. Trial participant PBMC samples were collected at day 0 and day 28 after the second dose for TCRbeta chain sequencing. A note on this clone: Its recognized antigen is unknown. Per-base quality was not reported, and no clone a single base away is much larger than it.

V has 6 bases trimmed and J has 2 bases trimmed; junction bases matching no gene number 8. The cysteine opens and the phenylalanine closes a CDR3 of 16 amino acids. The kept DNA is CDR3 alone, 48 bases in frame from the first base. The germline V gene encodes CDR1 SNHLY and CDR2 FYNNEI. The CDR3 regions of human TCRbeta chains were subjected to immunosequencing. The source study handled its data this way. TCRs in the repertoires were matched against a reference library of SARS-CoV-2-specific TCRs that had been generated with the MIRA antigen-specificity platform. Breadth was defined as the fraction of unique TCRs that were SARS-CoV-2-associated, and depth was defined as the fraction of total T cells that were SARS-CoV-2-associated. Using the MIRA data, each spike-specific TCR was mapped to the spike region that the TCR reacts to and placed in a CD4 or CD8 class. Log10-transformed breadth and depth values were compared by one-way ANOVA with Sidak's multiple comparisons tests. Imported from immuneACCESS, the table was reduced by TCRdb to in-frame sequences with V and J called. These copies leave out some clones; in studies compared against another copy, an unresolved V gene accounts for under half, and the cause of the remainder is not known. V and J calls and clone size come straight from that table; D and trimming were deduced from the DNA. Present in this sample are about 79,000 clones, approximately 80% of which were seen just once. Together, the top ten hold about 20% of the sample.

The receptor was isolated from an adult in good health. This chain is built from TRBV2 and TRBJ2-1; the central 9 bases match TRBD1. The source was peripheral blood, collected on day 0 of AZD1222 vaccination. The CDR3 amino acid sequence is: CASSTSGTGTYNEQFF. The sequenced DNA: TGTGCCAGCAGCACAAGCGGGACAGGGACCTACAATGAGCAGTTCTTC.